These T cell receptor beta chains were read from a single sample in a study of spatial heterogeneity in lung cancer. TCRdb recomputed calls from the 5' RACE reads with MiXCR, one row per CDR3 protein. The sample consists of tens of thousands of distinct CDR3 sequences, 6.5% to 9% of them appearing once. The source material was PBMCs, sampled at surgery. The receptors derive from a female donor with early-stage non-small cell lung cancer. The CDR3 runs from the conserved cysteine through the conserved F or W. The order of the fields is V gene, clone size, J gene, D gene, CDR3 protein, CDR3 DNA. The D gene is left open where the match is weak. Size values are once, few and many counts, or a class for expanded clones, and some rows have none.

V gene: TRBV6-2/TRBV6-3; clone size: .; J gene: TRBJ1-1; D gene: .; CDR3 protein: CASSYQAPTEAFF; CDR3 DNA: TGTGCCAGCAGTTACCAGGCCCCCACTGAAGCTTTCTTT
V gene: TRBV7-2; clone size: many; J gene: TRBJ1-2; D gene: TRBD1; CDR3 protein: CASSTVTGAGYTF; CDR3 DNA: TGTGCCAGCAGCACAGTGACAGGGGCAGGCTACACCTTC
V gene: TRBV2; clone size: many; J gene: TRBJ2-7; D gene: TRBD2; CDR3 protein: CASSGRSGGYVQYF; CDR3 DNA: TGTGCCAGCAGTGGAAGAAGCGGGGGGTACGTGCAGTACTTC
V gene: TRBV28; clone size: many; J gene: TRBJ2-4; D gene: .; CDR3 protein: CASSLFTGAKNIQYF; CDR3 DNA: TGTGCCAGCAGTTTATTTACAGGGGCCAAAAACATTCAGTACTTC
V gene: TRBV9; clone size: few; J gene: TRBJ2-3; D gene: TRBD2; CDR3 protein: CASSALAGGTDTQYF; CDR3 DNA: TGTGCCAGCAGCGCACTAGCGGGGGGCACAGATACGCAGTATTTT
V gene: TRBV7-2; clone size: many; J gene: TRBJ2-3; D gene: .; CDR3 protein: CASSQRDAATQYF; CDR3 DNA: TGTGCCAGCAGTCAGAGGGATGCGGCTACGCAGTATTTT
V gene: TRBV20-1; clone size: few; J gene: TRBJ2-1; D gene: TRBD2; CDR3 protein: CSARGRGGSYNEQFF; CDR3 DNA: TGCAGTGCTAGAGGTCGGGGGGGCTCCTACAATGAGCAGTTCTTC
V gene: TRBV12-3/TRBV12-4; clone size: few; J gene: TRBJ1-5; D gene: TRBD1; CDR3 protein: CASSPSGQGNQPQHF; CDR3 DNA: TGTGCCAGCAGCCCGAGCGGACAGGGGAATCAGCCCCAGCATTTT
V gene: TRBV11-2; clone size: many; J gene: TRBJ1-1; D gene: TRBD1; CDR3 protein: CASSAQGYTEAFF; CDR3 DNA: TGTGCCAGCAGCGCACAGGGGTACACTGAAGCTTTCTTT
V gene: TRBV7-2; clone size: many; J gene: TRBJ2-1; D gene: .; CDR3 protein: CASSLRVAPTGNEQFF; CDR3 DNA: TGTGCCAGCAGCTTAAGGGTAGCCCCCACGGGGAATGAGCAGTTCTTC
V gene: TRBV11-1; clone size: few; J gene: TRBJ2-1; D gene: TRBD1; CDR3 protein: CASSRRGQGVHEQFF; CDR3 DNA: TGTGCCAGCAGCCGAAGGGGACAGGGAGTTCATGAGCAGTTCTTC
V gene: TRBV11-2; clone size: few; J gene: TRBJ2-2; D gene: TRBD2; CDR3 protein: CASSLDRDYTNTGELFF; CDR3 DNA: TGTGCCAGCAGCTTAGATCGGGACTATACAAACACCGGGGAGCTGTTTTTT